The clone carrying this T cell receptor (beta chain) occurred a few times. This record comes from a study of blood T cell repertoires in COVID-19. Whole-study context: Italy, Spain and the United States were the sources of the convalescent and acute COVID-19 samples. PBMCs, B-cell-depleted T cells, or T cells provided the cDNA or gDNA that made up the material.

Trimming cost V 7 bases and J 3 bases, with 19 bases left between them. The CDR3 runs to 15 residues. Germline CDR1 reads MNHEY; CDR2 reads SVGAGI. TCRdb's copy holds only in-frame clones and misses some; the assay was immunoSEQ multiplex PCR. The sample records over 140,000 clones, 76% being singletons. This receptor was obtained from a woman older than 75 with active or convalescent COVID-19. The gene calls are TRBV6-5 and TRBJ2-7, with D possibly TRBD2 on 6 matching bases. The sequenced material came from peripheral blood. The CDR3 nucleotides read TGTGCCAGCAAATTTGACCGGGACTCTTACTACGAGCAGTACTTC. Translation gives CASKFDRDSYYEQYF.